This T cell receptor beta chain emerged from a study of blood T cell repertoires in COVID-19. Study background: In each case, the material was cDNA or gDNA derived from T cells, B-cell-depleted T cells, or PBMCs.

This clone was observed once. The method was immunoSEQ multiplex PCR; TCRdb's version includes in-frame clones alone and lacks a portion of them. The sample yields roughly 120,000 clones, about four fifths seen once. This CDR3 comprises 14 residues. Germline V gene sequence: CDR1 LNHDA, CDR2 SQIVND (reference sequence). The V gene end was trimmed by 6 bases and the J gene end by 7 bases; junction bases not matched to a gene: 7. This TCR derives from a woman aged 60 to 75 with acute or convalescent COVID-19. Sequenced input: peripheral blood. The V and J genes are TRBV19 and TRBJ2-1, with TRBD2 identical over 9 bases. The CDR3 loop is CASRPGTSTNEQFF. The CDR3 DNA reads TGTGCCAGTAGACCAGGGACTAGCACAAATGAGCAGTTCTTC. The whole variable domain, remainder taken from reference TRBV19 and TRBJ2-1, is DGGITQSPKYLFRKEGQNVTLSCEQNLNHDAMYWYRQDPGQGLRLIYYSQIVNDFQKGDIAEGYSVSREKKESFPLTVTSAQKNPTAFYLCASRPGTSTNEQFFGPGTRLTVL.